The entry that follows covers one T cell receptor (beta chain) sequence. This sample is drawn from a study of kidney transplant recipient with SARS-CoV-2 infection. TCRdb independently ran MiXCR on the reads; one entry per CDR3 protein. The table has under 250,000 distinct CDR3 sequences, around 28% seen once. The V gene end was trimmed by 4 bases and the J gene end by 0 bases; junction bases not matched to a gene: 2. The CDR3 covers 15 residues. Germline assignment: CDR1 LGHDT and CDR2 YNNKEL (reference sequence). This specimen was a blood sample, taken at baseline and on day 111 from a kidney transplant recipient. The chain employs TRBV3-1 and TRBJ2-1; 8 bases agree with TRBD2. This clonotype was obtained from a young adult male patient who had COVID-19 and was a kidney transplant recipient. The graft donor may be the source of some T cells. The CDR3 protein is CASSPRGGSYNEQFF. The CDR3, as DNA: TGTGCCAGCAGCCCCCGGGGGGGCTCCTACAATGAGCAGTTCTTC.